This entry concerns a single TCR beta chain. The repertoire was sequenced with immunoSEQ multiplex PCR; TCRdb's copy has only in-frame clones and lacks some. Of nearly 95,000 clones in the sample, roughly 94% are singletons; the top ten hold roughly 0.3%. Per the germline V gene, CDR1 is SEHNR and CDR2 is FQNEAQ (reference sequence). The CDR3 consists of 15 residues. V shed 1 base and J shed 5 bases, with 12 bases lying between them. This entry belongs to a study of siplizumab effects on memory and regulatory T cells. The sequence derives from a human donor in good health. J is TRBJ1-3 and V is TRBV7-9; tentatively, D is TRBD1 (6 bases). Sequencing was done on a sample of non-Treg CD4+ T cells sorted from blood. The CDR3 DNA follows: TGTGCCAGCAGCTTAGGGATAACAGGGCGAAACACCATATATTTT. It is translated as CASSLGITGRNTIYF.